The clone carrying this T cell receptor beta chain appeared many times. The sample comes from a study of T-cell reconstitution after alpha-beta-depleted transplantation in children. CDR3 length equals 15 residues. V was pared by 4 bases and J by 4 bases, with 15 bases between. TCRbeta library preparation incorporated unique molecular identifiers. TCRdb redid the calling of the PCR reads with MiXCR, one entry per CDR3 protein. Of roughly 200,000 distinct CDR3 sequences detected, 6% to 7% appear once; the ten largest clones hold around 3.1%. The clonotype comes from a human donor who donated a stem cell graft to a child with Wiskott-Aldrich syndrome. The chain uses TRBV12-3 or TRBV12-4 and TRBJ2-3, with D tentatively TRBD1 (6 bases). The input for sequencing was PBMCs from the stem cell graft donor, taken from the stem cell graft. The chain's CDR3 is CASSYRTQGSDTQYF. CDR3 nucleotides: TGTGCCAGCAGTTATAGGACTCAGGGGTCAGATACGCAGTATTTT.